This TCR beta chain is drawn from a study of Ad26.COV2.S vaccination and SARS-CoV-2 variants. Regarding the study as a whole: Breadth of non-spike TCRs did not differ between vaccinees and placebo recipients.

Details on this clone: Its cognate antigen is unknown.

Here immunoSEQ multiplex PCR was the method, and the copy in TCRdb shows in-frame clones only, minus some. The data show a few hundred thousand clones, 70% to 90% seen once. CDR3 length: 16 amino acids. The ends were cut back, 0 bases at V and 2 bases at J, with 13 bases in the middle. CDR1 SGHNT and CDR2 YYREEE come from the germline V gene (reference sequence). Treatment: some 19 received Ad26.COV2.S at low or high dose, single or two shots; 5 received placebo; per-sample allocation not given. Sampling occurred on day 63 after the first vaccine or placebo injection. In Boston, the donor was an adult between 18-55 years of age.

The specimen comprised peripheral blood, sampled in a trial of Ad26.COV2.S vaccine versus placebo. The V and J genes are TRBV5-4 and TRBJ2-3; unclear D gene. The TCR was taken from a person between 18 and 60 years old who received the Ad26.COV2.S COVID-19 vaccine or a placebo. The CDR3 nucleotides read TGTGCCAGCAGCTTGGATTATCTGGACCACACAGATACGCAGTATTTT. Translating it yields CASSLDYLDHTDTQYF.